This passage covers 12 T cell receptor beta chains from one sample sequenced in a study of blood T cell repertoires in COVID-19. Assay: immunoSEQ multiplex PCR; the TCRdb copy retains only in-frame clones and omits some. Of 150,000 to 200,000 clones in the sample, around 89% were seen once. Sequenced material: peripheral blood. The receptors were gathered from a human donor in a cohort sampled during active COVID-19.

The rearrangement uses TRBV4-3 and TRBJ1-5, with D hard to call. CDR1 LGHNA and CDR2 YSLEER come from the germline V gene. CDR3 length: 14 amino acids. Trimming stripped 2 bases from V and 0 bases from J, with 5 bases between. The CDR3 loop reads CASSQQVSNQPQHF. The CDR3 coding sequence is TGCGCCAGCAGCCAACAGGTTAGCAATCAGCCCCAGCATTTT.

The chain combines TRBV9 with TRBJ2-1; TRBD2 matches at 9 bases. The CDR3 runs 18 residues. Germline CDR1 is SGDLS and CDR2 is YYNGEE. J gave up 5 bases and V 0 bases, and 12 bases lay outside the gene matches. DNA of the CDR3: TGTGCCAGCAGCGTAGCGTTTGGCGGGGGGGGTAGCCACAATGAGCAGTTCTTC. This translates into CASSVAFGGGGSHNEQFF.

The chain joins TRBV6-5 to TRBJ1-6; D might be TRBD1 (6 bases). Per germline, CDR1 MNHEY and CDR2 SVGAGI. V was trimmed by 2 bases and J by 5 bases, leaving 10 bases between them. The CDR3 consists of 15 residues. CDR3 region: CASSYGGKNNSPLHF. The CDR3 coding sequence is TGTGCCAGCAGTTACGGGGGCAAGAATAATTCACCCCTCCACTTT.

The rearrangement uses TRBV6-5 and TRBJ1-2; D unclear. With 6 bases removed from V and 7 bases from J, the gap between germline ends came to 12 bases. The V gene's germline CDR1 is MNHEY and CDR2 SVGAGI. The CDR3 contains 12 residues. The CDR3 region has the DNA TGTGCCAGCAGCCAGGCGGGGATTGGCTACACCTTC. Its translation: CASSQAGIGYTF.

This clone has a single count. The rearrangement uses TRBV7-9 and TRBJ2-7; 7 bases are shared with TRBD1. The J segment lost 2 bases and the V segment lost 8 bases, leaving 6 bases of the junction unmatched. Per the germline V gene, CDR1 is SEHNR and CDR2 is FQNEAQ (reference sequence). This CDR3 contains 13 residues. This chain's CDR3 is CASRYQGAYEQYF. DNA for the CDR3: TGTGCCAGCCGCTACCAGGGGGCCTACGAGCAGTACTTC. The complete variable domain, with remaining parts taken from reference TRBV7-9 and TRBJ2-7, reads DTGVSQNPRHKITKRGQNVTFRCDPISEHNRLYWYRQTLGQGPEFLTYFQNEAQLEKSRLLSDRFSAERPKGSFSTLEIQRTEQGDSAMYLCASRYQGAYEQYFGPGTRLTVT.

This rearrangement joins TRBV3-1 (or the pseudogene TRBV3-2) to TRBJ2-7; 13 bases line up with TRBD2. Germline lookup yields CDR1 LGHDT and CDR2 YNNKEL (reference sequence). Unmatched junction bases numbered 2, after V lost 1 base and J lost 5 bases. The CDR3 spans 15 residues. CDR3 residues: CASSQGTSGSNEQYF. As DNA, the CDR3 is TGTGCCAGCAGCCAAGGGACTAGCGGGAGCAACGAGCAGTACTTC.

The rearrangement links TRBV5-1 to TRBJ2-7; 13 bases match TRBD2. CDR1 is SGHRS and CDR2 is YFSETQ in the germline V gene. This CDR3 is built from 17 residues. V gave up 0 bases and J gave up 2 bases; unmatched junction bases: 5. CDR3 in DNA: TGCGCCAGCAGCTTGGTCACTAGCGGGAGGGCCGCCTACGAGCAGTACTTC. This encodes CASSLVTSGRAAYEQYF.

J is TRBJ2-3 and V is TRBV7-2, with D perhaps TRBD1 (5 bases). CDR1 and CDR2 (germline): SGHTA, FQGNSA. V was clipped by 1 base and J by 8 bases, with 10 bases between them. This CDR3 is built from 13 residues. The CDR3 is CASSLGGQGTQYF. The CDR3 DNA follows: TGTGCCAGCAGCTTAGGTGGGCAGGGTACGCAGTATTTT.

The chain recombines TRBV9 with TRBJ2-2, with TRBD2 as a possible D gene (5 bases). With 4 bases removed from V and 6 bases from J, the gap between germline ends came to 22 bases. The germline V gene has CDR1 SGDLS and CDR2 YYNGEE. The CDR3 sequence is 17 residues long. CDR3 residues: CASSPPAASAGAGELFF. CDR3 DNA: TGTGCCAGCAGCCCCCCGGCTGCCTCGGCCGGGGCCGGGGAGCTGTTTTTT. Complete variable domain (other parts from reference TRBV9 and TRBJ2-2): DSGVTQTPKHLITATGQRVTLRCSPRSGDLSVYWYQQSLDQGLQFLIQYYNGEERAKGNILERFSAQQFPDLHSELNLSSLELGDSALYFCASSPPAASAGAGELFFGEGSRLTVL.

The gene calls are TRBV5-4 and TRBJ2-5; 12 nucleotides agree with TRBD2. With 0 bases clipped from V and 5 bases from J, the junction kept 5 bases outside the gene matches. Per germline, CDR1 SGHNT and CDR2 YYREEE (reference sequence). There are 16 residues in the CDR3. CDR3 sequence reads: CASSLGLAGAGETQYF. DNA of the CDR3: TGTGCCAGCAGCTTGGGACTAGCGGGAGCGGGGGAGACCCAGTACTTC.

The chain is built from TRBV6-4 and TRBJ1-5; D is undetermined. Germline V gene sequence: CDR1 MRHNA, CDR2 SNTAGT. The CDR3 contains 13 residues. The V gene lost 4 bases and the J gene lost 2 bases, with 6 bases spanning the gap. Here the CDR3 reads CASSVERNQPQHF. CDR3 DNA sequence: TGTGCCAGCAGTGTAGAGCGCAATCAGCCCCAGCATTTT.

The rearrangement uses TRBV7-9 and TRBJ2-2; the D is unclear. Trimming stripped 1 base from V and 3 bases from J, with 9 bases between. The CDR3 extends over 15 amino acids. Looked up from germline, CDR1 is SEHNR and CDR2 is FQNEAQ (reference sequence). CDR3 in amino acids: CASSLVGPDTGELFF. In nucleotides, the CDR3 is TGTGCCAGCAGCTTAGTGGGCCCCGACACCGGGGAGCTGTTTTTT.